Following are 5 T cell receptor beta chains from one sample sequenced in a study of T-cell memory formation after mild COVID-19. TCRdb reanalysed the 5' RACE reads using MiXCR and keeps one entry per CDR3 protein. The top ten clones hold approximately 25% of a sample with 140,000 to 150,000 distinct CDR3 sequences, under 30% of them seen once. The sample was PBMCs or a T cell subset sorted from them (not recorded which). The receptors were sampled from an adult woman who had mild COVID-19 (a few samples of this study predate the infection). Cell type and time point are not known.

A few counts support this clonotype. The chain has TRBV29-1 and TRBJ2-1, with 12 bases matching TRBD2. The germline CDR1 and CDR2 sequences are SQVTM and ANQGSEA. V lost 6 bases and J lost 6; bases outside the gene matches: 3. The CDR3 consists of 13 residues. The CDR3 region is CSVRLAGVNEQFF. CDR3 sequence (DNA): TGCAGCGTACGACTAGCGGGAGTCAATGAGCAGTTCTTC.

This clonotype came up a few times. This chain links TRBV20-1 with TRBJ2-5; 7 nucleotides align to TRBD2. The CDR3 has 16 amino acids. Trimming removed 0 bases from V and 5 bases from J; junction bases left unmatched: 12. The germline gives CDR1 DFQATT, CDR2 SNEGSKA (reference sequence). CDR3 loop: CSARDRAGWAPETQYF. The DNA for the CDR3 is TGCAGTGCTAGAGATCGAGCGGGATGGGCCCCGGAGACCCAGTACTTC.

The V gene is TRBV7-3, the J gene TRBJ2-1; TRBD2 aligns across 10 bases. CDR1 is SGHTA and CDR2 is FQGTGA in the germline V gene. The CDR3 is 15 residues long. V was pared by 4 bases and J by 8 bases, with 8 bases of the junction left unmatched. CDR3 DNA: TGTGCCAGCAGCTCGAGCGGGAGGGCCGACCATGAGCAGTTCTTC. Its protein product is CASSSSGRADHEQFF.

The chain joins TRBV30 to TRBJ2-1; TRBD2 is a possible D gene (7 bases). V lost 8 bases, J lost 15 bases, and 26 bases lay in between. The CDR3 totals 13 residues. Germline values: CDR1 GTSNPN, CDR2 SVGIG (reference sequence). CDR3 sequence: CALLWGGGVGAFF. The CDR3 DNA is TGTGCCCTTCTCTGGGGCGGGGGCGTCGGGGCGTTCTTC.

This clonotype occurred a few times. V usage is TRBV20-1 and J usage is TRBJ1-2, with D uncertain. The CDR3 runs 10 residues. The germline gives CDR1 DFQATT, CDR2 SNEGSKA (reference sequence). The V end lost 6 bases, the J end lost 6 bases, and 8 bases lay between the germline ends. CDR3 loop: CSAVVDGYTF. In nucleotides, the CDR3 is TGCAGTGCCGTCGTCGATGGCTACACCTTC.